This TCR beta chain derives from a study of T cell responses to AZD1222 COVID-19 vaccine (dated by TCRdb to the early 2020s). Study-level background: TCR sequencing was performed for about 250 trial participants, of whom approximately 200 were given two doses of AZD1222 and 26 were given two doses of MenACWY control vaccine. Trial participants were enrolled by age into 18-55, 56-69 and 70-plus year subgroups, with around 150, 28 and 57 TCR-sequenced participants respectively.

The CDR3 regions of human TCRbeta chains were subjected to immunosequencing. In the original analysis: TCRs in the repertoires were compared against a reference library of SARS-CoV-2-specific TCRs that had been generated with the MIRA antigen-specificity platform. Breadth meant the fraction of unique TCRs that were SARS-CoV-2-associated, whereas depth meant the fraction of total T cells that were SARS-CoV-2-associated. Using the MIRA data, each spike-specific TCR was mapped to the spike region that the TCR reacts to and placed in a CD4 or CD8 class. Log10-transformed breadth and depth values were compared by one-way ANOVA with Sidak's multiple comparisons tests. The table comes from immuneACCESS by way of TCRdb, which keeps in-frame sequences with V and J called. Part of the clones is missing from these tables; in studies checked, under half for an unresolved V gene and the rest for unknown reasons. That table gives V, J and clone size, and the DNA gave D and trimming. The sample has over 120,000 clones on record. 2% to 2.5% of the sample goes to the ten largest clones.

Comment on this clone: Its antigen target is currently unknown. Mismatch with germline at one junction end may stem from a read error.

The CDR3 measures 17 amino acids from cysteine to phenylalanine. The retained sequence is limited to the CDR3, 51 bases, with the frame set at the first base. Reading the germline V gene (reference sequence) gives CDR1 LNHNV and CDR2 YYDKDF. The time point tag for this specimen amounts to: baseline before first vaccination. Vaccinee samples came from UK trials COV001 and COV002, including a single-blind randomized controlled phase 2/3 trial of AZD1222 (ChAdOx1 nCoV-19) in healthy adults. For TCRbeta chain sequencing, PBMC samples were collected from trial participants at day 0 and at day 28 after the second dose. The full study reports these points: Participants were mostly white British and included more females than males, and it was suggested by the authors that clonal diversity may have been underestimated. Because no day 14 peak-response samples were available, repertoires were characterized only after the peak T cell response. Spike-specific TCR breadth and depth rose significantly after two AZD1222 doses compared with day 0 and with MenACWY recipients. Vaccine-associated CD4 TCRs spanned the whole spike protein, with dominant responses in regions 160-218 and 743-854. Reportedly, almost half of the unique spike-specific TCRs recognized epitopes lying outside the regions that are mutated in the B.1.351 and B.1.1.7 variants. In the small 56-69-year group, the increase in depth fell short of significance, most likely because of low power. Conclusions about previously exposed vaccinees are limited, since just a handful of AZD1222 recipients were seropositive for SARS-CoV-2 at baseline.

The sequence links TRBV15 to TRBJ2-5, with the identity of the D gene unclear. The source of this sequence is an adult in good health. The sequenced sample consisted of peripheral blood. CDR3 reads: CATSRVQRHVGQETQYF. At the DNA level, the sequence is TGTGCCACCAGTAGAGTACAGCGCCACGTAGGCCAAGAGACCCAGTACTTC.